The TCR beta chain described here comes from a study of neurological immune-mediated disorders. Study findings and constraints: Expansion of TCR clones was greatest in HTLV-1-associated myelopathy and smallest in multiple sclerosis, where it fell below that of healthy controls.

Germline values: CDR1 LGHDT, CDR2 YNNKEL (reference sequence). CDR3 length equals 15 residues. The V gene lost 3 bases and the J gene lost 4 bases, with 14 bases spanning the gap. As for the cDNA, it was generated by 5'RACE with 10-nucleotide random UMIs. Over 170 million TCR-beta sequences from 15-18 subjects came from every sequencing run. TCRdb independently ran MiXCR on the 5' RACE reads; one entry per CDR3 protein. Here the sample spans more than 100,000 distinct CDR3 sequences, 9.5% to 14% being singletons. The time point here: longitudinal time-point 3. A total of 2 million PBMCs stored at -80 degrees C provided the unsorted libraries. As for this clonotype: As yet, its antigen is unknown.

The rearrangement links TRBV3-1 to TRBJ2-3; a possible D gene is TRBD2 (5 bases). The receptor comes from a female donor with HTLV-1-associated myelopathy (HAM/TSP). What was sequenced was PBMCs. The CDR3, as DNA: TGTGCCAGCAGCCACGGGGTGCTGGGCTCAGATACGCAGTATTTT. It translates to CASSHGVLGSDTQYF.